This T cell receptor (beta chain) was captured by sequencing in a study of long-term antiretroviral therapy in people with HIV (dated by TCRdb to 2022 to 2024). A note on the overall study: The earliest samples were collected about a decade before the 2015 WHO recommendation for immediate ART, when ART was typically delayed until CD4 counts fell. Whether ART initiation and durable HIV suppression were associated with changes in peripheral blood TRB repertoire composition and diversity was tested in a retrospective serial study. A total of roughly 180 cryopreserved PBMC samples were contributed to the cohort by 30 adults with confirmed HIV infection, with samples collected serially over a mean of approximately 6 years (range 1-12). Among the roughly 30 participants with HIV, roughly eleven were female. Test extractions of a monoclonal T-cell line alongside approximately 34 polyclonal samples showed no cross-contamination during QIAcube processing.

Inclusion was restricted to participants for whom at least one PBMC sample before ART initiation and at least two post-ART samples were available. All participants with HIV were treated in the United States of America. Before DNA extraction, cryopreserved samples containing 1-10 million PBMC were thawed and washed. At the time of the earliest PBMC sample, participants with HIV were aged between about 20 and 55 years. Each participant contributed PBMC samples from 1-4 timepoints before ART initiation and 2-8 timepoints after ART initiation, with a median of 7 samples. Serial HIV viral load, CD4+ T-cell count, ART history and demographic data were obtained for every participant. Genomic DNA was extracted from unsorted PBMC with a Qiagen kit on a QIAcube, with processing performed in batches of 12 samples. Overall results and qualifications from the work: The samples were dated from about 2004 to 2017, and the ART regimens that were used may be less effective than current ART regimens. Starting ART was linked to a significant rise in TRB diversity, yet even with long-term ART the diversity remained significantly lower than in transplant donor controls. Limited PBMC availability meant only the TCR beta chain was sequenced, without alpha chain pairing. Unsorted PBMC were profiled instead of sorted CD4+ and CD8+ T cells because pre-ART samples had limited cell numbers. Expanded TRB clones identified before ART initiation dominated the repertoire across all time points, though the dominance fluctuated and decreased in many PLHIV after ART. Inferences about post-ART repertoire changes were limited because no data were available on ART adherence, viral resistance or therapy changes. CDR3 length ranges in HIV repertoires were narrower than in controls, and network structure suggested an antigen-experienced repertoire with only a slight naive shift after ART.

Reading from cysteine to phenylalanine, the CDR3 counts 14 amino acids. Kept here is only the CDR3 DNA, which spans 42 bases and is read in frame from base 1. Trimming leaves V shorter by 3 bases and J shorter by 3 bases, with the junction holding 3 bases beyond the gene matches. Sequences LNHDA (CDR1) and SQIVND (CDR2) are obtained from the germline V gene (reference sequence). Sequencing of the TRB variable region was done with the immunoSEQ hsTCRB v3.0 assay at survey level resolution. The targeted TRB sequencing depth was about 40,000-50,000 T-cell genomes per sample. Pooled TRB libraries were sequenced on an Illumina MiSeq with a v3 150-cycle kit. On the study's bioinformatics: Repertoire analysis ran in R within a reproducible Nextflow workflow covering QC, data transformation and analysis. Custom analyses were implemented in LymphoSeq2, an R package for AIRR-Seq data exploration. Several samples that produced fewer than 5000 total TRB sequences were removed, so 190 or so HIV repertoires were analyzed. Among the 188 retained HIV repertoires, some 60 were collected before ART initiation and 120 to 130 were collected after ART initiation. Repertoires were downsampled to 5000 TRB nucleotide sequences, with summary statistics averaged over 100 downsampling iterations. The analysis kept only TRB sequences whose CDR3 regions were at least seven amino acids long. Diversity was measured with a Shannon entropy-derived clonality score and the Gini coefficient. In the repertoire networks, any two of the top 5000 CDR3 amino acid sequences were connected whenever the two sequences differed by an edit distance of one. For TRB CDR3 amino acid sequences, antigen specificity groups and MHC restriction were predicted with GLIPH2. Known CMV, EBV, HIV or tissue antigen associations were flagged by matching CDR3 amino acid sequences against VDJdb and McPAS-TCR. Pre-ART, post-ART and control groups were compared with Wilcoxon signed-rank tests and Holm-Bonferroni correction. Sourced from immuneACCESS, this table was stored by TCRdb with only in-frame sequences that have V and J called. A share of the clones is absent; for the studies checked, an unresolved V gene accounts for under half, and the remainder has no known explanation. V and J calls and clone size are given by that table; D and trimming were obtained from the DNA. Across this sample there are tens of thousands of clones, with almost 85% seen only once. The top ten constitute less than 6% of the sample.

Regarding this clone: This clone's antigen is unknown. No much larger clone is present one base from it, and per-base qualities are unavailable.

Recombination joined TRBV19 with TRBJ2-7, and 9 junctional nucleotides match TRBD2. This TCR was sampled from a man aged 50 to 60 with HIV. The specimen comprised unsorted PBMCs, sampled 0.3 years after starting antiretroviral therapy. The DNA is TGTGCCAGTAGTATGGGGCGGGAGGGCTACGAGCAGTACTTC. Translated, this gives CASSMGREGYEQYF.